Listed here are 23 T cell receptor beta chains from one sample, sequenced in a study of blood T cell repertoires in COVID-19. Clones were read by immunoSEQ multiplex PCR, and TCRdb kept only the in-frame ones, dropping some. The repertoire includes approximately 480,000 clones, roughly 87% of them detected once, and around 0.7% sits in the top ten. Specimen: PBMCs or T cells enriched from blood (not recorded which). Source of these receptors: a woman in her late teens or twenties who had recovered from COVID-19.

V usage is TRBV7-9 and J usage is TRBJ2-3; 13 nucleotides agree with TRBD2. The V and J ends lost 4 bases and 4 bases, in that order; junction bases with no gene match: 2. The germline V gene encodes CDR1 SEHNR and CDR2 FQNEAQ (reference sequence). This CDR3 is 15 amino acids long. CDR3 sequence: CASSSTSGGSDTQYF. The CDR3 coding sequence is TGTGCCAGCAGCTCGACTAGCGGGGGGTCAGATACGCAGTATTTT.

This clone was seen a single time. The chain joins TRBV9 to TRBJ1-3; TRBD1 is a possible D gene (5 bases). This CDR3 has 15 residues. Germline loops: CDR1 SGDLS, CDR2 YYNGEE. With 2 bases removed from V and 5 bases from J, the gap between germline ends came to 14 bases. CDR3 in amino acids: CASSVGVRERNTIYF. CDR3 coding DNA: TGTGCCAGCAGCGTGGGGGTGCGGGAGAGAAACACCATATATTTT.

The chain links TRBV27 to TRBJ2-3, with 11 bases fitting TRBD1. The germline V gene encodes CDR1 MNHEY and CDR2 SMNVEV (reference sequence). This CDR3 is built from 17 residues. V was clipped by 5 bases and J by 2 bases; unmatched bases: 9. The CDR3 sequence: CASSHLRDRGYTDTQYF. The CDR3 nucleotides are TGTGCCAGCAGTCACCTCCGGGACAGGGGGTACACAGATACGCAGTATTTT.

This chain links TRBV7-9 with TRBJ1-6; maybe TRBD1 (5 bases). V lost 0 bases, J lost 5 bases, and 14 bases lay in between. CDR3 length: 17 residues. Germline lookup yields CDR1 SEHNR and CDR2 FQNEAQ (reference sequence). Written as DNA, the CDR3 is TGTGCCAGCAGCTTAGCTTCTTCAGGGAGGGATAATTCACCCCTCCACTTT. Amino acid sequence: CASSLASSGRDNSPLHF.

The genes are TRBV3-1 (or the pseudogene TRBV3-2) and TRBJ1-6; 10 bases agree with TRBD1. The CDR3 is made up of 14 amino acids. Germline values: CDR1 LGHDT, CDR2 YNNKEL (reference sequence). The ends lost 6 bases at V and 8 bases at J; junction bases unmatched: 4. The CDR3 is CASRGTGEDSPLHF. CDR3 nucleotide sequence: TGTGCCAGCAGAGGGACAGGGGAAGATTCACCCCTCCACTTT.

CDR3 in DNA: TGCGCCAGCAGCCAAGTAGGTAGCGGGGCAGATACGCAGTATTTT. This codes for CASSQVGSGADTQYF. This chain joins TRBV4-1 and TRBJ2-3; 8 bases line up with TRBD2. V trimming: 1 base; J trimming: 4 bases; junction bases outside the gene matches: 4. Germline V gene lookup returns CDR1 MGHRA and CDR2 YSYEKL. The CDR3 consists of 15 residues.

The chain joins TRBV12-5 to TRBJ2-1; TRBD2 is a possible D gene (5 bases). V shed 1 base and J shed 1 base, with 8 bases lying between them. Per the germline V gene, CDR1 is LGHNT and CDR2 is FRNRAP. The CDR3 has 15 amino acids. CDR3 DNA sequence: TGTGCTAGTGGTTTGGAAGGGAGTTCCTACAATGAGCAGTTCTTC. It specifies CASGLEGSSYNEQFF.

The genes are TRBV5-6 and TRBJ2-7, with 9 bases lining up with TRBD2. This CDR3 spans 13 amino acids. With 7 bases clipped from V and 6 bases from J, the junction kept 8 bases outside the gene matches. In germline, CDR1 is SGHDT, CDR2 YYEEEE. The CDR3 is CASERGAFREQYF. In DNA form, the CDR3 reads TGTGCCAGCGAGCGGGGGGCCTTTCGCGAGCAGTACTTC.

This chain links TRBV27 with TRBJ1-3; possible D gene TRBD1, 6 bases. The V end was cut by 6 bases, the J end by 0 bases, with 15 bases between. Germline V lookup: CDR1 MNHEY, CDR2 SMNVEV (reference sequence). The CDR3 has 16 amino acids. The CDR3 loop is CASSTVRGSSGNTIYF. DNA for the CDR3: TGTGCCAGCAGCACCGTCAGGGGAAGCTCTGGAAACACCATATATTTT.

This clone was seen only a few times. The chain recombines TRBV7-7 with TRBJ2-7; TRBD2 aligns across 8 bases. This CDR3 is built from 13 residues. Per germline, CDR1 SSHAT and CDR2 FNYEAQ (reference sequence). V dropped 5 bases and J dropped 3; count of bases not matched to a gene: 3. The CDR3 is CASSPGGGYEQYF. CDR3 bases: TGTGCCAGCAGCCCCGGGGGGGGCTACGAGCAGTACTTC.

This clone was recorded a few times. This chain connects TRBV7-8 to TRBJ2-3; D perhaps matches TRBD2 (7 bases). The CDR3 totals 16 residues. Germline V lookup: CDR1 SGHVS, CDR2 FQNEAQ. V dropped 4 bases and J dropped 5 bases, with 19 bases sitting between them. The CDR3 region has the DNA TGTGCCAGCAGCTCACGCCCGAGGGGGGGTCGAGATACGCAGTATTTT. Its protein product is CASSSRPRGGRDTQYF.

V gene TRBV3-1 (or the pseudogene TRBV3-2) combines with J gene TRBJ1-4; D gene ambiguous. This CDR3 has 15 amino acids. V shed 0 bases and J shed 4 bases, with 9 bases lying between them. Germline V gives CDR1 LGHDT, CDR2 YNNKEL (reference sequence). The CDR3 region is CASSQELVSNEKLFF. The CDR3 nucleotides read TGTGCCAGCAGCCAAGAACTTGTGAGTAATGAAAAACTGTTTTTT.

This chain links TRBV28 with TRBJ1-5; D ambiguous. The V gene lost 6 bases and the J gene lost 6 bases, with 12 bases spanning the gap. Germline lookup yields CDR1 MDHEN and CDR2 SYDVKM. The CDR3 covers 13 residues. DNA of the CDR3: TGTGCCAGCAGGAGGGAAATAGGTCAGCCCCAGCATTTT. Translating it yields CASRREIGQPQHF.

The chain uses TRBV5-6 and TRBJ1-6, with 7 bases lining up with TRBD1. The CDR3 totals 16 residues. The V gene end was trimmed by 8 bases and the J gene end by 1 base; junction bases not matched to a gene: 9. Germline-derived CDR1 and CDR2 are SGHDT and YYEEEE. CDR3 DNA sequence: TGTGCCAGTTCGCCAGGGGGGCTATCCTATAATTCACCCCTCCACTTT. It encodes CASSPGGLSYNSPLHF.

The chain recombines TRBV30 with TRBJ2-2; the D is unclear. The CDR3 extends over 13 amino acids. Germline V gene sequence: CDR1 GTSNPN, CDR2 SVGIG (reference sequence). Between the trimmed V and J ends, which lost 3 bases and 1 base, there was a span of 6 bases. The CDR3 reads CAWSPGNTGELFF. The CDR3 DNA sequence: TGTGCCTGGAGCCCCGGGAACACCGGGGAGCTGTTTTTT.

The rearrangement joins TRBV5-1 to TRBJ1-4; a weak D match, TRBD1 (5 bases). Germline V gene sequence: CDR1 SGHRS, CDR2 YFSETQ. The CDR3 is 13 amino acids. Between the trimmed V and J ends, which lost 4 bases and 5 bases, there was a span of 9 bases. The CDR3 spells CASSGGVNEKLFF. The CDR3 nucleotides read TGCGCCAGCAGCGGGGGGGTAAATGAAAAACTGTTTTTT.

The rearrangement links TRBV3-1 (or the pseudogene TRBV3-2) to TRBJ1-2; the match to TRBD1 covers 7 bases. This CDR3 contains 12 residues. Trimming took 4 bases from V and 6 from J; bases not matched to a gene: 2. Germline CDR1 and CDR2: LGHDT and YNNKEL (reference sequence). CDR3 nucleotide sequence: TGTGCCAGCAGCCTCGGGACAGATGGCTACACCTTC. Protein product: CASSLGTDGYTF.

The sample holds many counts of this clone. This chain connects TRBV7-9 to TRBJ2-7, with D possibly matching TRBD1 (6 bases). V shed 2 bases and J shed 6 bases, with 14 bases lying between them. This CDR3 region has 14 residues. Germline V gene data show CDR1 as SEHNR and CDR2 as FQNEAQ (reference sequence). This CDR3 reads CASSLSLTGPEQYF. CDR3 in DNA: TGTGCCAGCAGCTTATCCCTCACAGGGCCCGAGCAGTACTTC.

The chain uses TRBV5-1 and TRBJ2-7, with a possible D match to TRBD1 (5 bases). The CDR3 extends over 15 amino acids. Per germline, CDR1 SGHRS and CDR2 YFSETQ. Deletions cut 1 base from V and 2 bases from J, with 13 bases between. The CDR3 DNA sequence: TGCGCCAGCAGCTTGTGGGGCCGACCCCCCTACGAGCAGTACTTC. Translation: CASSLWGRPPYEQYF. Full variable domain (rest looked up from reference TRBV5-1 and TRBJ2-7): KAGVTQTPRYLIKTRGQQVTLSCSPISGHRSVSWYQQTPGQGLQFLFEYFSETQRNKGNFPGRFSGRQFSNSRSEMNVSTLELGDSALYLCASSLWGRPPYEQYFGPGTRLTVT.

This clone was observed a single time. The chain has TRBV30 and TRBJ1-2; D gene uncertain. V lost 1 base, J lost 8 bases, and 8 bases lay in between. Germline V CDR1 and CDR2: GTSNPN, SVGIG (reference sequence). The CDR3 extends over 11 amino acids. The CDR3 region is CAWSALGGYTF. In DNA, the CDR3 is TGTGCCTGGAGTGCTCTCGGGGGCTACACCTTC.

The chain joins TRBV4-2 to TRBJ1-1; possible D gene TRBD1, 6 bases. Trimming took 2 bases from V and 10 from J, leaving 8 bases between them. The CDR3 spans 11 residues. Germline V gene sequence: CDR1 LGHNA, CDR2 YNFKEQ. The CDR3 protein is CASSQLGGAFF. The CDR3, as DNA: TGTGCCAGCAGCCAATTAGGGGGAGCTTTCTTT.

Details on this clone: The junction departs from the called germline gene at one end, perhaps through a read error. The chain combines TRBV11-3 with TRBJ1-1, with D perhaps matching TRBD1 (6 bases). The CDR3 totals 13 residues. Germline V lookup: CDR1 SGHNT, CDR2 YENEEA. The CDR3 DNA follows: TGTGCCAGCAGCCTAGACAGGTACACTGAAGCTTTCTTT. Encoded protein: CASSLDRYTEAFF.

V usage is TRBV5-6 and J usage is TRBJ2-5; no firm D call. Germline-derived CDR1 and CDR2 are SGHDT and YYEEEE. V lost 4 bases, J lost 5 bases, and 12 bases lay in between. The CDR3 extends over 13 amino acids. The CDR3 sequence is CASSAAVRETQYF. The CDR3 nucleotides are TGTGCCAGCAGCGCCGCGGTTAGGGAGACCCAGTACTTC. The complete variable domain, with remaining parts taken from reference TRBV5-6 and TRBJ2-5, reads DAGVTQSPTHLIKTRGQQVTLRCSPKSGHDTVSWYQQALGQGPQFIFQYYEEEERQRGNFPDRFSGHQFPNYSSELNVNALLLGDSALYLCASSAAVRETQYFGPGTRLLVL.